Here is one T cell receptor (beta chain) with its context. These data belong to a study of blood T cell repertoires in COVID-19. Study-wide background: Sites across the United States, Italy and Spain contributed samples from acute and convalescent COVID-19.

This table comes from immunoSEQ multiplex PCR, and its TCRdb copy is limited to in-frame clones, with some not included. The data hold tens of thousands of clones, with roughly 83% observed a single time. Sequencing was done on a sample of peripheral blood. This receptor was obtained from a human donor in a cohort sampled during active COVID-19.

The CDR3 DNA reads as TGTGCCAGCAGCGTAGAAGTTAGCAATGCTTGGGAGCAGTACTTC. Amino acids: CASSVEVSNAWEQYF. The chain carries TRBV9 and TRBJ2-7; no firm D call. The V end was cut by 0 bases, the J end by 7 bases, with 17 bases between. The CDR3 runs 15 residues. From germline, CDR1 is SGDLS and CDR2 YYNGEE.